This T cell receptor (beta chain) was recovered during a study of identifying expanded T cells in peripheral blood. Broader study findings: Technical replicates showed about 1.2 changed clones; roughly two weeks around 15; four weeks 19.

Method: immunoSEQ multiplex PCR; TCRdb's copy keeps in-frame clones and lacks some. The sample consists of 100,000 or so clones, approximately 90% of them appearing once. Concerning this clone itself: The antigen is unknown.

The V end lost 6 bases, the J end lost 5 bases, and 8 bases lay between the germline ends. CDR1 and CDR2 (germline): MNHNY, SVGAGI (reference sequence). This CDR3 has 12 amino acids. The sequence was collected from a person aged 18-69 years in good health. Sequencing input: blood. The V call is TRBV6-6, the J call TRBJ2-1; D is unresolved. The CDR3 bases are TGTGCCAGCAGAGTCTTAGACAATGAGCAGTTCTTC. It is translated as CASRVLDNEQFF.